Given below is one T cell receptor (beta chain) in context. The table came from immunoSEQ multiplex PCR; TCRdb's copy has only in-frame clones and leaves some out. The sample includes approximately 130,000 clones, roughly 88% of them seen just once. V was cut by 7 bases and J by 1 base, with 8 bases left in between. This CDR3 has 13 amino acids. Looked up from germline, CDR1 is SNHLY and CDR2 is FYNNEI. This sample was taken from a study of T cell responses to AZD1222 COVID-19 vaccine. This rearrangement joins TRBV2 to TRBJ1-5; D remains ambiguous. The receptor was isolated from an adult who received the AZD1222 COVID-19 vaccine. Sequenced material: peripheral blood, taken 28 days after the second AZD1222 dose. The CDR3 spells CASTRSSNQPQHF. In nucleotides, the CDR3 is TGTGCCAGCACCAGATCCAGCAATCAGCCCCAGCATTTT.